These T cell receptor beta chains were read from a single sample in a study of molecular identifiers for immune sequencing clone quantification. MiXCR, applied by TCRdb to the PCR reads, yields one record per CDR3 protein. The table has around 94,000 distinct CDR3 sequences, about a third seen once; the top ten hold roughly 10%. Input material: naive CD8+ T cells from blood, with Jurkat cell RNA spiked in. Receptors were obtained from a human donor in good health. Some libraries in this study had Jurkat cell RNA spiked in. The CDR3 runs from the conserved cysteine through the conserved F or W. Each record gives: V gene, D gene, J gene, clone size, CDR3 protein. The D gene is left open where the match is weak. Where a row states a size, it is once, few, many or the class of an expanded clone; other rows omit it.

V gene: TRBV11-2
D gene: TRBD1
J gene: TRBJ2-7
clone size: NA
CDR3 protein: CASSSHRGAYEQYF

V gene: TRBV4-3
D gene: NA
J gene: TRBJ2-7
clone size: NA
CDR3 protein: CASSPTRSYEQYF

V gene: TRBV28
D gene: NA
J gene: TRBJ2-1
clone size: few
CDR3 protein: CASSLWNNEQFF

V gene: TRBV12-3/TRBV12-4
D gene: NA
J gene: TRBJ2-7
clone size: few
CDR3 protein: CASSPLEGYEQYF

V gene: TRBV4-3
D gene: NA
J gene: TRBJ1-5
clone size: NA
CDR3 protein: CASRQVVQGNQPQHF

V gene: TRBV29-1
D gene: TRBD1
J gene: TRBJ2-3
clone size: many
CDR3 protein: CSVGGTGSTDTQYF

V gene: TRBV7-8
D gene: TRBD2
J gene: TRBJ2-5
clone size: few
CDR3 protein: CASSLSSGRVETQYF

V gene: TRBV12-3/TRBV12-4
D gene: TRBD1
J gene: TRBJ2-3
clone size: NA
CDR3 protein: CASSFGTVHDKQYF

V gene: TRBV7-9
D gene: NA
J gene: TRBJ2-3
clone size: many
CDR3 protein: CASMEGTHYTDTQYF

V gene: TRBV12-3/TRBV12-4
D gene: NA
J gene: TRBJ2-5
clone size: few
CDR3 protein: CASSLEGYGETQYF

V gene: TRBV11-2
D gene: NA
J gene: TRBJ2-7
clone size: many
CDR3 protein: CASSILAVVRYEQYF

V gene: TRBV3-1
D gene: NA
J gene: TRBJ2-7
clone size: NA
CDR3 protein: CASSQEVELDEQYF

V gene: TRBV7-9
D gene: NA
J gene: TRBJ2-5
clone size: many
CDR3 protein: CASSPQGPETQYF

V gene: TRBV27
D gene: NA
J gene: TRBJ2-3
clone size: few
CDR3 protein: CASSLRVGSTDTQYF

V gene: TRBV5-6
D gene: TRBD1
J gene: TRBJ2-3
clone size: few
CDR3 protein: CASSQRDRGILDTQYF

V gene: TRBV29-1
D gene: TRBD2
J gene: TRBJ2-7
clone size: NA
CDR3 protein: CSVTGRRNSYEQYF

V gene: TRBV6-5
D gene: NA
J gene: TRBJ2-1
clone size: NA
CDR3 protein: CASSSDDNYNEQFF

V gene: TRBV12-3/TRBV12-4
D gene: NA
J gene: TRBJ1-5
clone size: NA
CDR3 protein: CASGFGGGGQPQHF

V gene: TRBV28
D gene: NA
J gene: TRBJ2-7
clone size: NA
CDR3 protein: CASRGPQTYEQYF

V gene: TRBV9
D gene: NA
J gene: TRBJ2-7
clone size: many
CDR3 protein: CASSVGDGYEQYF

V gene: TRBV27
D gene: NA
J gene: TRBJ2-5
clone size: NA
CDR3 protein: CASSLGRSILKETQYF